This record looks at one TCR beta chain sequence and its context. Its antigen is not identified. TCRdb reprocessed the 5' RACE reads and reports one entry per CDR3 protein, with no DNA. The sample table includes about 430,000 distinct CDR3 sequences. The data belong to a study of T cells expressing NK-cell markers. Study-wide points: The CD3+CD56-NKG2C+ fraction was also led by these clonotypes in several donors.

The CDR3 consists of 16 residues. Germline assignment: CDR1 SGHRS and CDR2 YFSETQ. The sample taken for sequencing was blood T cells: a sorted CD56 or NKG2C T cell subset, CD4+ or CD8+ T cells, or bulk PBMC T cells (not recorded which). The J gene is TRBJ2-7, the V gene TRBV5-1; TCRdb returns TRBD1, unconfirmable since there is no DNA. This TCR came from a woman between 45 and 65 years old in good health. CDR3 sequence reads: CASSLPDRDSNYEQYF.